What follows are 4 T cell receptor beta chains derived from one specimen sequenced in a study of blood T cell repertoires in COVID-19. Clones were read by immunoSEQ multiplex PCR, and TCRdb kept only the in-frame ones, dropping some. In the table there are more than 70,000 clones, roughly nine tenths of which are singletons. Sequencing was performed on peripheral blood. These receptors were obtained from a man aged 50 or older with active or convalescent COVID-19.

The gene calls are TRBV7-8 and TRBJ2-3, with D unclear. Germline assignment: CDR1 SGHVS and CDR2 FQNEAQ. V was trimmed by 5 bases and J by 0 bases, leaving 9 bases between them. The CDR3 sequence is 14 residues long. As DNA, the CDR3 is TGTGCCAGCAGCCAGAAATTCAGCACAGATACGCAGTATTTT. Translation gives CASSQKFSTDTQYF.

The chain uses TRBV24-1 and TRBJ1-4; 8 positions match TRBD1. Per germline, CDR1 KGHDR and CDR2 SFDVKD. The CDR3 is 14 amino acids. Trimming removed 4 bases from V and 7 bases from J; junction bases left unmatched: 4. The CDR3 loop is CATSDGTGLEKLFF. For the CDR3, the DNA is TGTGCCACCAGTGACGGGACAGGACTTGAAAAACTGTTTTTT.

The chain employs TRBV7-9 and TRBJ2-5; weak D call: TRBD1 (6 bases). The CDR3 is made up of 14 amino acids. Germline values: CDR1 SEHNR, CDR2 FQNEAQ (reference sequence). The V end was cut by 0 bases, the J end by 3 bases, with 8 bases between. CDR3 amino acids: CASSLADSKETQYF. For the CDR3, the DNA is TGTGCCAGCAGCTTAGCGGACAGTAAAGAGACCCAGTACTTC.

The CDR3 DNA reads TGTGCCACCCGACCGGGTGATTCACCCCTCCACTTT. It yields the protein CATRPGDSPLHF. V gene TRBV10-3 combines with J gene TRBJ1-6, with D hard to call. V was cut by 10 bases and J by 8 bases, with 12 bases left in between. This CDR3 is built from 12 residues. Germline CDR1 and CDR2: ENHRY and SYGVKD.